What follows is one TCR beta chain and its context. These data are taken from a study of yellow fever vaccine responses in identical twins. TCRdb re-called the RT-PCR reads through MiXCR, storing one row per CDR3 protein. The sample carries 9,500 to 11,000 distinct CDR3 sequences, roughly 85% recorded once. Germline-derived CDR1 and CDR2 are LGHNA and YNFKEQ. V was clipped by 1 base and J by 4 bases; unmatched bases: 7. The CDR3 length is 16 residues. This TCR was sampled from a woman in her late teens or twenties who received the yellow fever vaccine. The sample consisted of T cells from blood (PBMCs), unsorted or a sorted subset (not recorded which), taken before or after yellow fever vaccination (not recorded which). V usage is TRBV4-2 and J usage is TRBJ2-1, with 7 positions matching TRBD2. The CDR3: CASSQVMASGYNEQFF. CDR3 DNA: TGTGCCAGCAGCCAAGTCATGGCTAGCGGTTACAATGAGCAGTTCTTC.